Given below is one TCR beta chain in context. Its antigen is as yet unknown. These donors, healthy bone marrow donors, were studied. The data stem from a study of cytomegalovirus exposure and HLA in healthy donors. The V and J ends lost 5 bases and 2 bases, in that order; junction bases with no gene match: 1. The V gene's germline CDR1 is MNHEY and CDR2 SMNVEV (reference sequence). The CDR3 runs 14 residues. PCR amplification relied on 60 Vbeta primers (plus 13 Jbeta primers). Assay: immunoSEQ multiplex PCR; the TCRdb copy retains only in-frame clones and omits some. The sample records about 200,000 clones, 65% to 80% being singletons. Study outcomes and limitations: The study flagged around 150 TCR beta chains as cytomegalovirus-associated. Later on, an analysis tied around 17,000 TCR beta sequences to HLA alleles at 0.05 false discovery rate.

V gene TRBV27 combines with J gene TRBJ1-5, with 9 nucleotides matching TRBD1. This TCR was sampled from a girl between 2 and 10 years old in good health and CMV-seronegative. The specimen was PBMCs. DNA for the CDR3: TGTGCCAGCAGTCGGACAGGGGGCAATCAGCCCCAGCATTTT. Its translation: CASSRTGGNQPQHF.